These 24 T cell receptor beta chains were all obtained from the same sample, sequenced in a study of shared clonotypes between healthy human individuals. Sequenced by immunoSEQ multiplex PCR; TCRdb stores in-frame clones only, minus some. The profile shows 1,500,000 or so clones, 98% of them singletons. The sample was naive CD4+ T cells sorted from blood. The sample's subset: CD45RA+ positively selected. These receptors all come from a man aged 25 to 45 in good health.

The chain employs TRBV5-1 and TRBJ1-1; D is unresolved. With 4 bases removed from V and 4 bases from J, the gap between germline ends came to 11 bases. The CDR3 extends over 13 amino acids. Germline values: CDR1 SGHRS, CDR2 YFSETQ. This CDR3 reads CASSHSSSTEAFF. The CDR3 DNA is TGCGCCAGCAGCCACTCCAGCTCCACTGAAGCTTTCTTT.

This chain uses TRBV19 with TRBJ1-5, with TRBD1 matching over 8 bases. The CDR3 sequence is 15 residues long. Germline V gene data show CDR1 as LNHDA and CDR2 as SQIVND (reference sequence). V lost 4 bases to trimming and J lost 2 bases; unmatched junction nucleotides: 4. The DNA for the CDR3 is TGTGCCAGTAGTAACCCAGGGGGCGGCAATCAGCCCCAGCATTTT. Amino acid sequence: CASSNPGGGNQPQHF.

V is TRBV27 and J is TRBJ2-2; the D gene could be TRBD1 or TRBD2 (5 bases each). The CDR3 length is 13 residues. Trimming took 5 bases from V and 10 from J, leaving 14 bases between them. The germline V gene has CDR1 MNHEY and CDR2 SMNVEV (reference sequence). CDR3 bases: TGTGCCAGCAGTCCCGTCGGGACGCCGGAGCTGTTTTTT. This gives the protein CASSPVGTPELFF.

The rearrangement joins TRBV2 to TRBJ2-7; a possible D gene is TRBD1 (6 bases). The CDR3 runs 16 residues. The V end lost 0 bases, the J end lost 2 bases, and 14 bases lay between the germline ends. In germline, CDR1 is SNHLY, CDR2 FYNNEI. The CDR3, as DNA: TGTGCCAGCAGTGAAGCGAGGGGGAGAGGGGCCTACGAGCAGTACTTC. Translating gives CASSEARGRGAYEQYF.

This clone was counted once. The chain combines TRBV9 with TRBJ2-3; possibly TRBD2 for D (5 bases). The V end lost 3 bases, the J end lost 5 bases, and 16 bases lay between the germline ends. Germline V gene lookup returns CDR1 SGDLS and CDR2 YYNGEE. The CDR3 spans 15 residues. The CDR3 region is CASSGRTSWVDTQYF. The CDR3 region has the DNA TGTGCCAGCAGCGGGAGGACCTCATGGGTAGATACGCAGTATTTT.

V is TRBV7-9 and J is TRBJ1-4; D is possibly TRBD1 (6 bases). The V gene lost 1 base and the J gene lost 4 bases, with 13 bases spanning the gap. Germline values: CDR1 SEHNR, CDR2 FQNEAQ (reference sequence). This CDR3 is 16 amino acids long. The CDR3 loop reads CASSLGTGHGNEKLFF. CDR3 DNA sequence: TGTGCCAGCAGCTTAGGAACGGGACACGGTAATGAAAAACTGTTTTTT.

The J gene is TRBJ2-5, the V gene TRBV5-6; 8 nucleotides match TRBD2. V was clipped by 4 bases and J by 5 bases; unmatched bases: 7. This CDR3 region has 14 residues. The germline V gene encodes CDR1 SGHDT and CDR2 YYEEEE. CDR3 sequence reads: CASSLPGLGETQYF. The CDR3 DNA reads TGTGCCAGCAGCCTCCCGGGACTAGGGGAGACCCAGTACTTC.

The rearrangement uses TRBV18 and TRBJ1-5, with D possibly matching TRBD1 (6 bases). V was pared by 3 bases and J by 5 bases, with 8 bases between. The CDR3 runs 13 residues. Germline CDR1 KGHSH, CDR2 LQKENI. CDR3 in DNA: TGTGCCAGCTCACCGTACAGGGATCAGCCCCAGCATTTT. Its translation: CASSPYRDQPQHF.

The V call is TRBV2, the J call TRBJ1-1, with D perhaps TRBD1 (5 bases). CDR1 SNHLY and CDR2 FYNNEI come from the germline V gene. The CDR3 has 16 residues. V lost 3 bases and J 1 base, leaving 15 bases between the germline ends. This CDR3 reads CASSERVPGGNTEAFF. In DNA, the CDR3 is TGTGCCAGCAGTGAGAGGGTGCCGGGGGGGAACACTGAAGCTTTCTTT.

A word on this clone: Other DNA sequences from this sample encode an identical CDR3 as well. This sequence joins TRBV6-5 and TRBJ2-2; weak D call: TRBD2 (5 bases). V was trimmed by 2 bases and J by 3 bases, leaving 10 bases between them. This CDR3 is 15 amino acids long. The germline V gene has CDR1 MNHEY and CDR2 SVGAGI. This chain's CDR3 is CASSYSWGDTGELFF. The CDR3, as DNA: TGTGCCAGCAGTTACAGCTGGGGAGACACCGGGGAGCTGTTTTTT.

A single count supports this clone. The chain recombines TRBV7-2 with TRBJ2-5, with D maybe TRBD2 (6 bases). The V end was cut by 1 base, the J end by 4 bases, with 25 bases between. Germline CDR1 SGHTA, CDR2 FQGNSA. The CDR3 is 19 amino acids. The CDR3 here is CASSLDPSGASAGIETQYF. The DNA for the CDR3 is TGTGCCAGCAGCTTAGATCCGTCGGGAGCTTCCGCCGGTATAGAGACCCAGTACTTC.

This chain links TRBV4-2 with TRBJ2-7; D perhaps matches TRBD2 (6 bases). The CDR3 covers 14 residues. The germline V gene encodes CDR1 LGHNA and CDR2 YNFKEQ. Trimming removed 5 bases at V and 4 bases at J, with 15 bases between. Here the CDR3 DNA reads TGTGCCAGCAGCAGTTTCGGGGGTGGTTACGAGCAGTACTTC. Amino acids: CASSSFGGGYEQYF.

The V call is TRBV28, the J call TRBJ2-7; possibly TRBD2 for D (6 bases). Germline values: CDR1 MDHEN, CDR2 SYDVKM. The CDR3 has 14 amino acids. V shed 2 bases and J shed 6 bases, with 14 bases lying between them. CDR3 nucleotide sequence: TGTGCCAGCAGTTTAAGCGGGTCCGGTACCGAGCAGTACTTC. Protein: CASSLSGSGTEQYF.

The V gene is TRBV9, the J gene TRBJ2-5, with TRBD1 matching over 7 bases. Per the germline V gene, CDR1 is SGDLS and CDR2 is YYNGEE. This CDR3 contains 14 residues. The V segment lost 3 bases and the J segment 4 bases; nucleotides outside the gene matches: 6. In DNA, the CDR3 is TGTGCCAGCAGCGAATCCGACAGGGTAGAGACCCAGTACTTC. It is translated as CASSESDRVETQYF.

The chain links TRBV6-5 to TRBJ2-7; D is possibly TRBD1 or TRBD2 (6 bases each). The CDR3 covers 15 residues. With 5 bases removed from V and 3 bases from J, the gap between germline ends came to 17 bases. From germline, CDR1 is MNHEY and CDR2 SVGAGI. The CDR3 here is CASSMMGAGGYEQYF. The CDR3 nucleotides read TGTGCCAGCAGTATGATGGGGGCCGGGGGCTACGAGCAGTACTTC.

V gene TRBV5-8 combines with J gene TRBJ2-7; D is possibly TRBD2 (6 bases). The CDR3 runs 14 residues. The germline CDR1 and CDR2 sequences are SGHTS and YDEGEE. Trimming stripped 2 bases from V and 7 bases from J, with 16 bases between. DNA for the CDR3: TGTGCCAGCAGCTTACTGGGCGGGAAGGGTGAGCAGTACTTC. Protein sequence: CASSLLGGKGEQYF.

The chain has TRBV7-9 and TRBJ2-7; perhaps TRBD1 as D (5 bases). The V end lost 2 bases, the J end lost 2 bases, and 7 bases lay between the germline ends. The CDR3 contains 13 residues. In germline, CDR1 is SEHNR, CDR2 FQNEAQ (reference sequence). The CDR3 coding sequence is TGTGCCAGCAGCTTACAGGGTCCCTACGAGCAGTACTTC. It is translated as CASSLQGPYEQYF.

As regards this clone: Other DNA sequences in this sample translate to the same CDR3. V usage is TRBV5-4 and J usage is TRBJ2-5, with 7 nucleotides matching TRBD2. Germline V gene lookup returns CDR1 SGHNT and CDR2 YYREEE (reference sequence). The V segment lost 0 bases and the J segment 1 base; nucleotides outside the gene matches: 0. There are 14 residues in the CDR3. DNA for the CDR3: TGTGCCAGCAGCTTGGGGACTAGCCAAGAGACCCAGTACTTC. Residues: CASSLGTSQETQYF.

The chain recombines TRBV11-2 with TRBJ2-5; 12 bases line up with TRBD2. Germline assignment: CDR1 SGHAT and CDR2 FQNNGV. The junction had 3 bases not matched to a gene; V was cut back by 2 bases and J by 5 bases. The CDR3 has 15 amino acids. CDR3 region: CASSLTGTSGETQYF. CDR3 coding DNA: TGTGCCAGCAGCTTAACCGGGACTAGCGGGGAGACCCAGTACTTC.

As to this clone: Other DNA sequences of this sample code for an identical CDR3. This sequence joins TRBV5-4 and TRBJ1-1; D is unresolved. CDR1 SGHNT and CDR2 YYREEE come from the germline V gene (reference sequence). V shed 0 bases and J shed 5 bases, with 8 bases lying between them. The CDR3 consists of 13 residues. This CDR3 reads CASSLGGRTEAFF. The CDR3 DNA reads TGTGCCAGCAGCTTGGGTGGGAGAACTGAAGCTTTCTTT. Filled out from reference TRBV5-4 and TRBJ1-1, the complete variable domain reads ETGVTQSPTHLIKTRGQQVTLRCSSQSGHNTVSWYQQALGQGPQFIFQYYREEENGRGNFPPRFSGLQFPNYSSELNVNALELDDSALYLCASSLGGRTEAFFGQGTRLTVV.

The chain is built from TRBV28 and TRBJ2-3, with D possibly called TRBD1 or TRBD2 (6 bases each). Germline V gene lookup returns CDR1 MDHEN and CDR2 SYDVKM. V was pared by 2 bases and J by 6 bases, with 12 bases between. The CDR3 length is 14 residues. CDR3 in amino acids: CASSLAGTIDTQYF. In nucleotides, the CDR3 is TGTGCCAGCAGTTTAGCGGGGACAATCGATACGCAGTATTTT. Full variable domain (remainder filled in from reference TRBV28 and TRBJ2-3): DVKVTQSSRYLVKRTGEKVFLECVQDMDHENMFWYRQDPGLGLRLIYFSYDVKMKEKGDIPEGYSVSREKKERFSLILESASTNQTSMYLCASSLAGTIDTQYFGPGTRLTVL.

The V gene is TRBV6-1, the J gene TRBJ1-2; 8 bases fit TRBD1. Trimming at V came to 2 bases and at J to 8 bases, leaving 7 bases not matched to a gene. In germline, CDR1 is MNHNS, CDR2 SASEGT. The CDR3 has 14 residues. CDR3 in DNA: TGTGCCAGCAGTGAAACCCCAGGGGGCGAAGGCTACACCTTC. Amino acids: CASSETPGGEGYTF.

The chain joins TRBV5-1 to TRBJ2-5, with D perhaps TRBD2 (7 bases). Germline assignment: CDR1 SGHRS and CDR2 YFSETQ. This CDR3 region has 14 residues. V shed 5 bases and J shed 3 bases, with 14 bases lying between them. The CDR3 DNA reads TGCGCCAGCAGGAACCCGGGGGGCGAAGAGACCCAGTACTTC. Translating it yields CASRNPGGEETQYF.

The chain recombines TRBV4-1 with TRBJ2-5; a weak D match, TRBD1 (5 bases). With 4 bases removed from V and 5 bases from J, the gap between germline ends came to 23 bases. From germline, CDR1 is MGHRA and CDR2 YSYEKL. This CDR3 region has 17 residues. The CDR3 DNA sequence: TGCGCCAGCAGCCCGAATCTCCTCAGGGTATCTTGGGAGACCCAGTACTTC. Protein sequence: CASSPNLLRVSWETQYF.